This T cell receptor (beta chain) was recovered during a study of response to subunit inactivated influenza vaccine. Study-wide results and caveats: Each seasonal influenza vaccination recruits few new T cells, the authors suggested.

Germline loops: CDR1 KGHSH, CDR2 LQKENI. The CDR3 is made up of 16 amino acids. The trim removed 3 bases at V and 4 bases at J, leaving 6 bases unmatched. TCRdb called the RT-PCR reads again in MiXCR, with one record for every CDR3 protein. This table holds around 650,000 distinct CDR3 sequences, around a sixth found once. To note about this clonotype: Antigen specificity is unknown.

The sample in question was PBMCs from blood, obtained less than 13 days after vaccination. The receptor's source is a man aged 45 to 65 who received an inactivated influenza vaccine. The chain has TRBV18 and TRBJ1-4; 9 bases match TRBD1. CDR3 bases: TGTGCCAGCTCACCTGATCGACAGGGGGGTAATGAAAAACTGTTTTTT. This gives the protein CASSPDRQGGNEKLFF.